The 20 T cell receptor beta chains listed next were all sequenced from one sample in a study of cytomegalovirus exposure and HLA in healthy donors. Primers for the PCR totalled 60 Vbeta and 13 Jbeta. This table comes from immunoSEQ multiplex PCR, and its TCRdb copy is limited to in-frame clones, with some not included. The sample consists of about 140,000 clones, around 73% of them appearing once. Input material: PBMCs. These receptors originate from a woman aged 40 to 49 in good health and CMV-seronegative.

The chain couples TRBV6-5 to TRBJ2-1, with TRBD1 matching 10 bases. Germline V CDR1 and CDR2: MNHEY, SVGAGI. Losses at the gene ends were 2 bases for V and 4 bases for J; bases not matched to a gene: 5. This CDR3 comprises 16 residues. In DNA form, the CDR3 reads TGTGCCAGCAGTTACCGAGGGACAGGGGTGTACAATGAGCAGTTCTTC. It specifies CASSYRGTGVYNEQFF.

CDR3 sequence: CASSELGRLNTEAFF. CDR3 bases: TGTGCCAGCAGTGAATTGGGGAGACTGAACACTGAAGCTTTCTTT. The rearrangement uses TRBV25-1 and TRBJ1-1; D call uncertain. Germline loops: CDR1 MGHDK, CDR2 SYGVNS. Between the trimmed V and J ends, which lost 1 base and 0 bases, there was a span of 9 bases. The CDR3 loop spans 15 amino acids.

In DNA form, the CDR3 reads TGTGCCAGTAGTTACCAGGGACAGGGGATTTTCACCGGGGAGCTGTTTTTT. Its translation is CASSYQGQGIFTGELFF. The chain recombines TRBV19 with TRBJ2-2; 10 bases line up with TRBD1. CDR1 and CDR2 from the germline V gene are LNHDA and SQIVND (reference sequence). J lost 4 bases, V lost 5 bases, and 10 bases had no gene match. The CDR3 spans 17 residues.

The chain combines TRBV2 with TRBJ1-5, with 9 bases fitting TRBD1. The CDR3 spans 18 residues. Trimming at V came to 0 bases and at J to 5 bases, leaving 11 bases not matched to a gene. Germline V gene sequence: CDR1 SNHLY, CDR2 FYNNEI. The CDR3 loop reads CASSEALSGTGNYQPQHF. DNA of the CDR3: TGTGCCAGCAGTGAAGCTCTTTCCGGGACAGGGAACTATCAGCCCCAGCATTTT.

The CDR3 spells CASSDTGYYGYTF. CDR3 coding DNA: TGTGCCAGCAGTGACACAGGGTACTATGGCTACACCTTC. The V call is TRBV6-4, the J call TRBJ1-2; tentative D call: TRBD1 (6 bases). The V end was cut by 2 bases, the J end by 3 bases, with 7 bases between. The CDR3 is 13 residues long. Germline values: CDR1 MRHNA, CDR2 SNTAGT.

This sequence joins TRBV7-9 and TRBJ2-3, with 7 bases matching TRBD2. With V trimmed by 2 bases and J by 1 base, 6 bases remained unmatched. The germline CDR1 and CDR2 sequences are SEHNR and FQNEAQ (reference sequence). The CDR3 sequence is 16 residues long. CDR3 residues: CASSLWGGIGTDTQYF. CDR3 in DNA: TGTGCCAGCAGCTTATGGGGAGGGATAGGCACAGATACGCAGTATTTT.

The gene calls are TRBV11-1 and TRBJ2-5; D might be TRBD2 (6 bases). With 10 bases removed from V and 5 bases from J, the gap between germline ends came to 17 bases. CDR3 size: 13 residues. Germline V lookup: CDR1 SGHAT, CDR2 FQDESV (reference sequence). CDR3 nucleotides: TGTGCCACCTCACCTGGGGGGTGGGAGACCCAGTACTTC. This gives the protein CATSPGGWETQYF.

The genes are TRBV18 and TRBJ2-1, with 7 positions matching TRBD1. Germline V gene data show CDR1 as KGHSH and CDR2 as LQKENI. J was trimmed by 7 bases and V by 5 bases; bases with no gene match: 5. The CDR3 has 13 amino acids. The CDR3 nucleotides read TGTGCCAGCTCATCCACGACAGGGAATGAGCAGTTCTTC. This codes for CASSSTTGNEQFF. The whole variable domain, filled in from reference TRBV18 and TRBJ2-1, reads NAGVMQNPRHLVRRRGQEARLRCSPMKGHSHVYWYRQLPEEGLKFMVYLQKENIIDESGMPKERFSAEFPKEGPSILRIQQVVRGDSAAYFCASSSTTGNEQFFGPGTRLTVL.

The J gene is TRBJ2-5, the V gene TRBV2; no definite D call. Trimming pared 7 bases from V and 2 bases from J, leaving 5 bases between. The CDR3 extends over 11 amino acids. Per the germline V gene, CDR1 is SNHLY and CDR2 is FYNNEI. CDR3 DNA: TGTGCCAGCACCCAACAAGAGACCCAGTACTTC. As protein: CASTQQETQYF.

The J gene is TRBJ2-1, the V gene TRBV4-2; TRBD1 aligns across 8 bases. From germline, CDR1 is LGHNA and CDR2 YNFKEQ. This CDR3 contains 15 residues. The J segment lost 8 bases and the V segment lost 3 bases, leaving 9 bases of the junction unmatched. In nucleotides, the CDR3 is TGTGCCAGCAGCCAGGACTGGACAGGGTACGATGAGCAGTTCTTC. This encodes CASSQDWTGYDEQFF.

This clone was counted a few times. The rearrangement joins TRBV4-1 to TRBJ2-1, with 9 nucleotides matching TRBD2. The CDR3 sequence is 15 residues long. Germline trimming cut 4 bases from V and 7 bases from J; bases unmatched to any gene: 8. CDR1 and CDR2 (germline): MGHRA, YSYEKL. In DNA, the CDR3 is TGCGCCAGCAGCCTTATGCGGGGGGGAGTGAATGAGCAGTTCTTC. Its protein product is CASSLMRGGVNEQFF.

This chain joins TRBV5-6 and TRBJ2-2; 12 bases map to TRBD1. The CDR3 extends over 16 amino acids. V lost 0 bases and J lost 6; bases outside the gene matches: 3. Germline V gene sequence: CDR1 SGHDT, CDR2 YYEEEE. The CDR3 nucleotides read TGTGCCAGCAGCTTGGCCGGGACAGGGGGCCCCGGGGAGCTGTTTTTT. Translation gives CASSLAGTGGPGELFF.

This chain joins TRBV28 and TRBJ1-1, with D possibly matching TRBD1 (6 bases). Germline V gives CDR1 MDHEN, CDR2 SYDVKM. The V end lost 3 bases, the J end lost 5 bases, and 16 bases lay between the germline ends. The CDR3 is made up of 15 amino acids. CDR3 coding DNA: TGTGCCAGCAGTTTTTATCAGGGGCGAGTTACTGAAGCTTTCTTT. Its protein product is CASSFYQGRVTEAFF. Using reference TRBV28 and TRBJ1-1 for the parts outside the CDR3, the full variable domain is DVKVTQSSRYLVKRTGEKVFLECVQDMDHENMFWYRQDPGLGLRLIYFSYDVKMKEKGDIPEGYSVSREKKERFSLILESASTNQTSMYLCASSFYQGRVTEAFFGQGTRLTVV.

The chain joins TRBV7-8 to TRBJ2-7, with TRBD1 as a possible D gene (6 bases). Trimming shortened V by 3 bases and J by 3 bases, and 9 bases separated the two germline ends. Germline lookup yields CDR1 SGHVS and CDR2 FQNEAQ. CDR3 length: 13 residues. CDR3 sequence: CASSFRDNYEQYF. CDR3 nucleotides: TGTGCCAGCAGCTTCCGGGACAACTACGAGCAGTACTTC.

Of note for this clone: The same CDR3 arises from other DNA sequences in this sample as well. The chain is built from TRBV18 and TRBJ1-6, with D hard to call. Germline V lookup: CDR1 KGHSH, CDR2 LQKENI. The V gene lost 3 bases and the J gene lost 0 bases, with 12 bases spanning the gap. The CDR3 contains 17 residues. CDR3 DNA: TGTGCCAGCTCACCTGCTGACTTGAGCTCCTATAATTCACCCCTCCACTTT. Translation: CASSPADLSSYNSPLHF.

V usage is TRBV30 and J usage is TRBJ1-3, with D unresolved. V lost 3 bases, J lost 3 bases, and 21 bases lay in between. The CDR3 spans 17 residues. The germline gives CDR1 GTSNPN, CDR2 SVGIG (reference sequence). In nucleotides, the CDR3 is TGTGCCTGGAGATTCAGGCGCTCGCGGGAACATGGAAACACCATATATTTT. Amino acid sequence: CAWRFRRSREHGNTIYF.

This sequence joins TRBV11-2 and TRBJ1-4; 7 nucleotides align to TRBD1. Unmatched junction bases numbered 1, after V lost 3 bases and J lost 3 bases. CDR3 length: 14 amino acids. CDR1 and CDR2 from the germline V gene are SGHAT and FQNNGV. CDR3 amino acids: CASSFQGANEKLFF. For the CDR3, the DNA is TGTGCCAGCAGCTTCCAGGGGGCTAATGAAAAACTGTTTTTT.

The J gene is TRBJ1-2, the V gene TRBV11-2; D unclear. The germline CDR1 and CDR2 sequences are SGHAT and FQNNGV. V shed 5 bases and J shed 7 bases, with 11 bases lying between them. The CDR3 runs 12 residues. CDR3 protein: CASSRLSSGYTF. The CDR3 DNA reads as TGTGCCAGCAGCCGACTGTCGAGTGGCTACACCTTC.

The V and J genes are TRBV19 and TRBJ1-2, with no clear D. The CDR3 is 14 amino acids. V was shortened by 3 bases and J by 2 bases, with 10 bases between the two germline ends. The germline gives CDR1 LNHDA, CDR2 SQIVND (reference sequence). This CDR3 is CASSIWEQNYGYTF. In DNA, the CDR3 is TGTGCCAGTAGTATTTGGGAGCAGAACTATGGCTACACCTTC.

This clone was found once. The chain's CDR3 is CASSPGQGGQPQHF. CDR3 nucleotide sequence: TGTGCCAGCAGCCCGGGACAGGGGGGCCAGCCCCAGCATTTT. The chain joins TRBV27 to TRBJ1-5; the match to TRBD1 covers 11 bases. J gave up 7 bases and V 6 bases, and 5 bases lay outside the gene matches. CDR1 and CDR2 from the germline V gene are MNHEY and SMNVEV (reference sequence). This CDR3 is built from 14 residues.